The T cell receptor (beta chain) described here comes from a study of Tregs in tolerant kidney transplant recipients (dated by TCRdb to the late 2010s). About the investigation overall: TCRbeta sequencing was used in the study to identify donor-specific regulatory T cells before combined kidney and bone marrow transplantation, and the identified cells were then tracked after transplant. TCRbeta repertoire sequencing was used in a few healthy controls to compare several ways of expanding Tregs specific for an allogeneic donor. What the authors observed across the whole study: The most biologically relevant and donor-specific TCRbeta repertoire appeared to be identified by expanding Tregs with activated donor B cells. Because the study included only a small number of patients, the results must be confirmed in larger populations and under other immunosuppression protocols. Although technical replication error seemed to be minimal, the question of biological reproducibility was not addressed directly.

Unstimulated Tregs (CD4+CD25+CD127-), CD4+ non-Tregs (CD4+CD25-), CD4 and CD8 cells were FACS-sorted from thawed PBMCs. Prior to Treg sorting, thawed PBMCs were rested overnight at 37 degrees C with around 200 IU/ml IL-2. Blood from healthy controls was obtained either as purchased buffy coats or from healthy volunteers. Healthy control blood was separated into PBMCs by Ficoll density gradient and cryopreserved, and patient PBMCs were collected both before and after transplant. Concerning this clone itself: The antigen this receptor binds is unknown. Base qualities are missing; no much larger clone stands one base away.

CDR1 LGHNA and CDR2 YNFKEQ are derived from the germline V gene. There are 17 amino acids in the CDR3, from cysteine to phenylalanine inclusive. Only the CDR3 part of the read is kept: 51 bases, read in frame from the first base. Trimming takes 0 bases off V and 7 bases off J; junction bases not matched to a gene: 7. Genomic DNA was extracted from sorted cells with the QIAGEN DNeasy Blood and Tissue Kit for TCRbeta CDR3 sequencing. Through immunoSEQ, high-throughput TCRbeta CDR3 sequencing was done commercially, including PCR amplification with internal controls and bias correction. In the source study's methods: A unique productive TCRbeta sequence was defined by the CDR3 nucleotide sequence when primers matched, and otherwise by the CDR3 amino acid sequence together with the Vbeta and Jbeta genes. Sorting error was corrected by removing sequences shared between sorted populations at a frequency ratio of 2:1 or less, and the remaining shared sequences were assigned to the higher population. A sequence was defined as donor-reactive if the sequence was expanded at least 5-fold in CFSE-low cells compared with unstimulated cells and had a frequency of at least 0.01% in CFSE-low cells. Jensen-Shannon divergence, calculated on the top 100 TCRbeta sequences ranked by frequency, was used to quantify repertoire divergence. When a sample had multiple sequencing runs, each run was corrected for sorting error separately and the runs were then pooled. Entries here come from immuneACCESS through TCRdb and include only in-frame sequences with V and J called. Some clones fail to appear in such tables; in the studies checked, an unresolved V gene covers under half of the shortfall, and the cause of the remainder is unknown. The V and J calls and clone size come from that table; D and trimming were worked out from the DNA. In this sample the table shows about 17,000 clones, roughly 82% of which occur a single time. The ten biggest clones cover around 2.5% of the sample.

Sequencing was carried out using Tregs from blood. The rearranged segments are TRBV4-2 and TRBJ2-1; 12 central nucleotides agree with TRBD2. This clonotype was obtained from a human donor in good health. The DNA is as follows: TGTGCCAGCAGCCAAGAAAACGGACTAGCGGGAAGGAATGAGCAGTTCTTC. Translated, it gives CASSQENGLAGRNEQFF.